The 30 T cell receptor beta chains below were found in one sample sequenced in a study of T cell changes during pregnancy in multiple sclerosis. The assay was immunoSEQ multiplex PCR, and TCRdb's table has in-frame clones only and misses some. The table shows about 70,000 clones, with about 94% occurring only once. Here the sequenced sample was peripheral blood, taken in the third trimester of pregnancy. These receptors came from a female donor with multiple sclerosis, enrolled in a pregnancy study.

This sequence joins TRBV27 and TRBJ2-7; 8 bases line up with TRBD1. Germline lookup yields CDR1 MNHEY and CDR2 SMNVEV (reference sequence). V was pared by 6 bases and J by 0 bases, with 1 base of the junction left unmatched. This CDR3 contains 13 residues. CDR3 DNA sequence: TGTGCCAGCAGGGACAGGGTCTCCTACGAGCAGTACTTC. Protein product: CASRDRVSYEQYF.

The V gene is TRBV27, the J gene TRBJ2-1, with a possible D match to TRBD1 (5 bases). The CDR3 has 16 residues. Trimming removed 2 bases from V and 6 bases from J, with 17 bases in between. Germline V gene data show CDR1 as MNHEY and CDR2 as SMNVEV (reference sequence). The CDR3 coding sequence is TGTGCCAGCAGTTTAACTGGGGCCGCCCCCTCCAATGAGCAGTTCTTC. Its translation: CASSLTGAAPSNEQFF.

This chain links TRBV6-5 with TRBJ2-7; 9 bases agree with TRBD1. CDR1 is MNHEY, CDR2 SVGAGI, per germline. The length of the CDR3 is 14 residues. V gave up 4 bases and J gave up 6 bases; unmatched junction bases: 7. CDR3 in amino acids: CASSSPQGAVEQYF. Written as DNA, the CDR3 is TGTGCCAGCAGTTCCCCACAGGGGGCGGTCGAGCAGTACTTC.

This clone was seen a single time. The chain has TRBV5-1 and TRBJ2-5; D is perhaps TRBD2 (6 bases). This CDR3 is built from 15 residues. CDR1 SGHRS and CDR2 YFSETQ come from the germline V gene. The V end lost 0 bases, the J end lost 5 bases, and 14 bases lay between the germline ends. Here the CDR3 reads CASSLAGEAAETQYF. In DNA, the CDR3 is TGCGCCAGCAGCTTGGCCGGGGAGGCGGCGGAGACCCAGTACTTC.

The J gene is TRBJ2-1, the V gene TRBV7-3, with TRBD2 matching 9 bases. The trim removed 5 bases at V and 7 bases at J, leaving 12 bases unmatched. CDR1 is SGHTA, CDR2 FQGTGA, per germline. The CDR3 is 16 amino acids. This CDR3 is CASSPSGGGASNEQFF. DNA for the CDR3: TGTGCCAGCAGCCCGAGCGGCGGGGGGGCCTCAAATGAGCAGTTCTTC.

The J gene is TRBJ2-1, the V gene TRBV7-3; TRBD2 agrees at 8 bases. V was pared by 2 bases and J by 0 bases, with 6 bases of the junction left unmatched. This CDR3 contains 17 residues. Germline CDR1 is SGHTA and CDR2 is FQGTGA. CDR3 bases: TGTGCCAGCAGCTTAGGACGGGGGGGGAGCTCCTACAATGAGCAGTTCTTC. It codes for CASSLGRGGSSYNEQFF.

This clone occurred a few times. The chain has TRBV10-3 and TRBJ1-2; 7 nucleotides agree with TRBD1. Per the germline V gene, CDR1 is ENHRY and CDR2 is SYGVKD. J gave up 6 bases and V 6 bases, and 7 bases lay outside the gene matches. This CDR3 has 13 amino acids. The CDR3 DNA sequence: TGTGCCATCAGCGCGACAGGGCTAAATGGCTACACCTTC. Protein sequence: CAISATGLNGYTF.

This chain connects TRBV6-1 to TRBJ2-5, with D tentatively TRBD2 (6 bases). Germline lookup yields CDR1 MNHNS and CDR2 SASEGT. Trimming cost V 7 bases and J 5 bases, with 17 bases left between them. The CDR3 sequence is 14 residues long. CDR3 protein: CASTRGGWGETQYF. In DNA, the CDR3 is TGTGCCAGCACACGGGGAGGTTGGGGGGAGACCCAGTACTTC.

The chain carries TRBV7-9 and TRBJ2-3; 9 nucleotides agree with TRBD2. The CDR3 extends over 17 amino acids. In germline, CDR1 is SEHNR, CDR2 FQNEAQ (reference sequence). The junction had 9 bases not matched to a gene; V was cut back by 0 bases and J by 5 bases. The CDR3 protein is CASSLALAGSSGDTQYF. In nucleotides, the CDR3 is TGTGCCAGCAGCTTAGCCCTAGCGGGGTCCTCCGGAGATACGCAGTATTTT. Combining the CDR3 with reference TRBV7-9 and TRBJ2-3 gives the whole variable domain DTGVSQNPRHKITKRGQNVTFRCDPISEHNRLYWYRQTLGQGPEFLTYFQNEAQLEKSRLLSDRFSAERPKGSFSTLEIQRTEQGDSAMYLCASSLALAGSSGDTQYFGPGTRLTVL.

This rearrangement joins TRBV19 to TRBJ2-7, with 14 nucleotides matching TRBD2. Trimming took 6 bases from V and 4 from J; bases not matched to a gene: 20. From germline, CDR1 is LNHDA and CDR2 SQIVND (reference sequence). The CDR3 is made up of 20 amino acids. The CDR3 coding sequence is TGTGCCAGTAGCACCTACAAGACTAGCGGGGGGGGACTCCCTCTGTACGAGCAGTACTTC. This codes for CASSTYKTSGGGLPLYEQYF.

The chain recombines TRBV7-6 with TRBJ1-2; TRBD1 aligns across 8 bases. The CDR3 has 15 amino acids. Germline loops: CDR1 SGHVS, CDR2 FNYEAQ. Unmatched junction bases numbered 10, after V lost 5 bases and J lost 5 bases. The CDR3 sequence: CASSTYADRAYGYTF. In nucleotides, the CDR3 is TGTGCCAGCAGCACATACGCGGACAGGGCTTATGGCTACACCTTC.

The rearrangement uses TRBV7-2 and TRBJ2-7; perhaps TRBD1 as D (6 bases). This CDR3 has 14 amino acids. Germline V gene lookup returns CDR1 SGHTA and CDR2 FQGNSA. V was pared by 4 bases and J by 0 bases, with 10 bases between. The CDR3 sequence is CASSSNRVSYEQYF. CDR3 nucleotides: TGTGCCAGCAGCTCAAACAGGGTCTCCTACGAGCAGTACTTC.

V gene TRBV9 combines with J gene TRBJ1-1; a possible D gene is TRBD1 (5 bases). V lost 0 bases, J lost 0 bases, and 9 bases lay in between. CDR3 length: 15 amino acids. Germline values: CDR1 SGDLS, CDR2 YYNGEE. CDR3 amino acids: CASSVEKGVNTEAFF. The CDR3 DNA follows: TGTGCCAGCAGCGTAGAAAAAGGGGTGAACACTGAAGCTTTCTTT.

The chain combines TRBV7-9 with TRBJ2-2; 9 bases line up with TRBD2. Trimming cost V 5 bases and J 5 bases; bases outside gene matches: 9. The V gene's germline CDR1 is SEHNR and CDR2 FQNEAQ (reference sequence). The CDR3 extends over 16 amino acids. This CDR3 is CASSAHSGGSTGELFF. The CDR3 nucleotides read TGTGCCAGCAGCGCACATAGCGGGGGTTCGACCGGGGAGCTGTTTTTT. Combining the CDR3 with reference TRBV7-9 and TRBJ2-2 gives the whole variable domain DTGVSQNPRHKITKRGQNVTFRCDPISEHNRLYWYRQTLGQGPEFLTYFQNEAQLEKSRLLSDRFSAERPKGSFSTLEIQRTEQGDSAMYLCASSAHSGGSTGELFFGEGSRLTVL.

J is TRBJ2-2 and V is TRBV4-3, with D tentatively TRBD1 (5 bases). V lost 3 bases and J lost 1, with 9 bases in between. Looked up from germline, CDR1 is LGHNA and CDR2 is YSLEER. This CDR3 comprises 15 residues. In DNA, the CDR3 is TGCGCCAGCAGCCAGTGGCAGGGGAACACCGGGGAGCTGTTTTTT. Its protein is CASSQWQGNTGELFF.

The chain is built from TRBV7-2 and TRBJ1-4, with TRBD1 identical over 7 bases. The J segment lost 8 bases and the V segment lost 2 bases, leaving 8 bases of the junction unmatched. This CDR3 is built from 15 residues. Looked up from germline, CDR1 is SGHTA and CDR2 is FQGNSA. The CDR3 DNA reads as TGTGCCAGCAGCTTAAGGGGGCCGAGCAGGGAAAAACTGTTTTTT. Protein product: CASSLRGPSREKLFF.

The chain couples TRBV7-2 to TRBJ2-3; TRBD2 matches 7 bases. Germline assignment: CDR1 SGHTA and CDR2 FQGNSA. CDR3 length: 17 residues. V shed 1 base and J 0 bases; nucleotides not matched to a gene: 7. CDR3 bases: TGTGCCAGCAGCTTAGGCCAGCGGGGAACTAGCACAGATACGCAGTATTTT. This sequence encodes CASSLGQRGTSTDTQYF.

The J gene is TRBJ2-2, the V gene TRBV5-1; 7 nucleotides agree with TRBD2. Germline assignment: CDR1 SGHRS and CDR2 YFSETQ. Trimming took 4 bases from V and 0 from J; bases not matched to a gene: 9. This CDR3 is built from 17 residues. Written as DNA, the CDR3 is TGCGCCAGCAGCCCCTCCTTTGGGGGGGCGAACACCGGGGAGCTGTTTTTT. Protein sequence: CASSPSFGGANTGELFF. Drawing the rest from reference TRBV5-1 and TRBJ2-2, the complete variable domain is KAGVTQTPRYLIKTRGQQVTLSCSPISGHRSVSWYQQTPGQGLQFLFEYFSETQRNKGNFPGRFSGRQFSNSRSEMNVSTLELGDSALYLCASSPSFGGANTGELFFGEGSRLTVL.

The chain combines TRBV4-3 with TRBJ1-5, with a possible D match to TRBD1 (5 bases). The CDR3 is 15 residues long. The germline V gene encodes CDR1 LGHNA and CDR2 YSLEER. The V and J ends lost 1 base and 6 bases respectively, with 13 bases between them. The CDR3 coding sequence is TGCGCCAGCAGCCAAGCAACAGGTAACGGTCAGCCCCAGCATTTT. As protein: CASSQATGNGQPQHF.

The chain uses TRBV6-5 and TRBJ1-5; a weak D match, TRBD1 (6 bases). The V gene lost 10 bases and the J gene lost 7 bases, with 14 bases spanning the gap. The CDR3 length is 12 residues. The germline gives CDR1 MNHEY, CDR2 SVGAGI. CDR3 in DNA: TGTGCCACCGGGGGGGGCGGGCAGCCCCAGCATTTT. Residues: CATGGGGQPQHF.

This chain connects TRBV5-6 to TRBJ2-1; 7 bases agree with TRBD1. The CDR3 is made up of 13 amino acids. CDR1 and CDR2 (germline): SGHDT, YYEEEE. V was pared by 4 bases and J by 7 bases, with 5 bases of the junction left unmatched. CDR3 in DNA: TGTGCCAGCAGCACGGGGACAGCAAATGAGCAGTTCTTC. It specifies CASSTGTANEQFF.

The CDR3, as DNA: TGCGCCAGCAGCCAGAAGTCTAGGGGGTCCTATAATTCACCCCTCCACTTT. Amino acid sequence: CASSQKSRGSYNSPLHF. The rearrangement links TRBV4-3 to TRBJ1-6; D is perhaps TRBD1 (6 bases). In germline, CDR1 is LGHNA, CDR2 YSLEER. The CDR3 has 17 amino acids. With 3 bases removed from V and 1 base from J, the gap between germline ends came to 13 bases.

This clone was observed once. The chain is built from TRBV4-3 and TRBJ2-5, with 7 bases lining up with TRBD1. The J segment lost 5 bases and the V segment lost 4 bases, leaving 4 bases of the junction unmatched. CDR1 and CDR2 (germline): LGHNA, YSLEER. The CDR3 totals 13 residues. DNA of the CDR3: TGCGCCAGCAGCCTCGACAGGGTGGAGACCCAGTACTTC. Translation gives CASSLDRVETQYF.

The rearrangement links TRBV19 to TRBJ1-2; 7 bases fit TRBD1. Germline-derived CDR1 and CDR2 are LNHDA and SQIVND (reference sequence). The CDR3 spans 17 residues. J lost 7 bases, V lost 5 bases, and 19 bases had no gene match. CDR3 DNA: TGTGCCAGTAGTCTGAATTCACAGGGGCTCTTCGTTTTTGGCTACACCTTC. It yields the protein CASSLNSQGLFVFGYTF.

V is TRBV10-3 and J is TRBJ1-1; D is undetermined. V shed 7 bases and J shed 1 base, with 10 bases lying between them. CDR3 length: 13 amino acids. Germline V gives CDR1 ENHRY, CDR2 SYGVKD. The CDR3 sequence: CAITEYPNTEAFF. The CDR3 DNA reads as TGTGCCATCACCGAGTACCCGAACACTGAAGCTTTCTTT.

The gene calls are TRBV7-9 and TRBJ1-1; D is undetermined. V shed 5 bases and J shed 3 bases, with 16 bases lying between them. Germline-derived CDR1 and CDR2 are SEHNR and FQNEAQ (reference sequence). The CDR3 is 15 residues long. In DNA, the CDR3 is TGTGCCAGCAGCGTGGGTGGCGGGAGTGACACTGAAGCTTTCTTT. As protein: CASSVGGGSDTEAFF.

The chain employs TRBV7-8 and TRBJ2-3; TRBD2 matches at 7 bases. V lost 5 bases to trimming and J lost 2 bases; unmatched junction nucleotides: 10. Germline V gene data show CDR1 as SGHVS and CDR2 as FQNEAQ. The CDR3 is made up of 16 amino acids. The CDR3 DNA reads as TGTGCCAGCAGCCGAGGCCTAGCGGAGATCACAGATACGCAGTATTTT. Encoded protein: CASSRGLAEITDTQYF.

The V and J genes are TRBV11-3 and TRBJ2-1; the D gene is possibly TRBD1 (6 bases). Trimming took off 5 bases at V and 9 bases at J, with 14 bases between the two ends. The CDR3 has 13 residues. Germline lookup yields CDR1 SGHNT and CDR2 YENEEA. CDR3 region: CASSTNRVREQFF. For the CDR3, the DNA is TGTGCCAGCAGCACAAACAGGGTCCGTGAGCAGTTCTTC.

This rearrangement joins TRBV5-6 to TRBJ2-5; tentatively, D is TRBD1 or TRBD2 (5 bases each). Germline loops: CDR1 SGHDT, CDR2 YYEEEE. The CDR3 runs to 14 residues. V was clipped by 4 bases and J by 2 bases, with 12 bases between them. The CDR3 nucleotides read TGTGCCAGCAGCCTGGGACCGGGGCAAGAGACCCAGTACTTC. The encoded protein is CASSLGPGQETQYF.

This clone was counted a single time. The J gene is TRBJ2-2, the V gene TRBV7-6, with a possible D match to TRBD2 (6 bases). Germline-derived CDR1 and CDR2 are SGHVS and FNYEAQ. The V end lost 1 base, the J end lost 7 bases, and 16 bases lay between the germline ends. The CDR3 sequence is 16 residues long. CDR3 sequence: CASSLVPGVLGGELFF. CDR3 nucleotides: TGTGCCAGCAGCTTAGTACCGGGGGTCCTGGGCGGGGAGCTGTTTTTT. Supplemented by reference TRBV7-6 and TRBJ2-2, the full variable domain reads GAGVSQSPRYKVTKRGQDVALRCDPISGHVSLYWYRQALGQGPEFLTYFNYEAQQDKSGLPNDRFSAERPEGSISTLTIQRTEQRDSAMYRCASSLVPGVLGGELFFGEGSRLTVL.